Listed below are T cell receptor beta chains from one sample, sequenced in a study of CD8+ T cells in alopecia areata. Assay used: immunoSEQ multiplex PCR; TCRdb lists only in-frame clones, some missing. This sample has over 200,000 clones; 50% to 75% occur once, and the top ten carry about 4.2%. The source was CD4+ T cells sorted from blood, collected at week 4, from a patient treated with tofacitinib. The source of these receptors is a human donor with alopecia areata. The CDR3 runs from the conserved cysteine through the conserved F or W. D genes are given only for firm matches. Size is omitted from some rows. Given values are once, few, many or a class for expanded clones.

J gene	V gene	clone size	D gene	CDR3 DNA	CDR3 protein
TRBJ2-1	TRBV7-2	NA	TRBD2	TGTGCCAGCAGCTGGGCAGCGGGGGGTGATGAGCAGTTCTTC	CASSWAAGGDEQFF
TRBJ2-1	TRBV7-8	NA	NA	TGTGCCAGCAGCTTAGGGGCCGTTGGGCAGTTCTTC	CASSLGAVGQFF
TRBJ2-5	TRBV7-2	NA	NA	TGTGCCAGCAGCTTCCAACAGGCGCAAGAGACCCAGTACTTC	CASSFQQAQETQYF
TRBJ2-7	TRBV5-1	NA	NA	TGCGCCAGCAGCTTATGGGGCGTCTACGAGCAGTACTTC	CASSLWGVYEQYF
TRBJ2-7	TRBV10-2	NA	TRBD1	TGCGCCAGCAGTGACAGGGGGCCGTACGAGCAGTACTTC	CASSDRGPYEQYF
TRBJ1-2	TRBV29-1	NA	NA	TGCAGCGTTGAACCAGGGGTTGGTGGCTACACCTTC	CSVEPGVGGYTF
TRBJ2-1	TRBV6-1	NA	TRBD2	TGTGCCAGCAAATACGGGGGGAGCTCCTACAATGAGCAGTTCTTC	CASKYGGSSYNEQFF
TRBJ1-3	TRBV2	NA	NA	TGTGCCAGCAGTGAGGGGGTACTCTCTGGAAACACCATATATTTT	CASSEGVLSGNTIYF
TRBJ2-3	TRBV28	few	TRBD2	TGTGCCAGCAGTCTAGCTAGCGGGACGCAGTATTTT	CASSLASGTQYF
TRBJ1-2	TRBV27	NA	NA	TGTGCCAGCAGAGGGAGGCCCAACTATGGCTACACCTTC	CASRGRPNYGYTF
TRBJ1-5	TRBV6-5	few	NA	TGTGCCAGCAGTTTTCCGTCGGCCAAGGGGCCCCAGCATTTT	CASSFPSAKGPQHF
TRBJ1-1	TRBV5-6	NA	TRBD1	TGTGCCAGCAGCCCCGGACAGGGGCGGAGGAACACTGAAGCTTTCTTT	CASSPGQGRRNTEAFF
TRBJ2-4	TRBV7-9	NA	TRBD1	TGTGCCAGCAGCTCATTCACAGGGGATTTAAACATTCAGTACTTC	CASSSFTGDLNIQYF
TRBJ2-3	TRBV29-1	few	TRBD2	TGCAGCGTTGAGGCCCTAGCGGGTGTCAAACCAGATACGCAGTATTTT	CSVEALAGVKPDTQYF
TRBJ1-6	TRBV18	few	NA	TGTGCCAGCACACCGGGACCGACCAATTCACCCCTCCACTTT	CASTPGPTNSPLHF
TRBJ2-3	TRBV30	few	NA	TGTGCCTGGAGTAGGGACTCTAGAGTTGCAGATACGCAGTATTTT	CAWSRDSRVADTQYF
TRBJ2-5	TRBV2	NA	TRBD2	TGTGCCAGCAAAACTCCTAGCGGGGGGGCGGAGACCCAGTACTTC	CASKTPSGGAETQYF
TRBJ2-5	TRBV7-2	few	NA	TGTGCCAGCAGGAGCGGGTCCCAAGAGACCCAGTACTTC	CASRSGSQETQYF
TRBJ1-1	TRBV7-9	few	NA	TGTGCCAGCAGCTTAAAGGGGGGGACTGCAGCTTTCTTT	CASSLKGGTAAFF
TRBJ2-5	TRBV7-6	NA	NA	TGTGCCAGCAGCTCCATTACAGGGCAAGAGACCCAGTACTTC	CASSSITGQETQYF
TRBJ1-5	TRBV30	NA	NA	TGTGCCTGGACGGGGGGCGGAGATCAGCCCCAGCATTTT	CAWTGGGDQPQHF
TRBJ1-5	TRBV23-1	NA	TRBD1	TGCGCCAGCACCCAAAAGGGAGGGGGCTGGCCCCAGCATTTT	CASTQKGGGWPQHF
TRBJ2-7	TRBV23-1	NA	NA	TGCGCCAGCAGTCCGCGAGGACCACCCGAGCAGTACTTC	CASSPRGPPEQYF
TRBJ2-7	TRBV7-9	once	NA	TGTGCCAGCAGCTTAGCCGGGGGCGAGCAGTACTTC	CASSLAGGEQYF
TRBJ2-7	TRBV29-1	few	TRBD2	TGCAGCGTTGAAAGGGTACGGGGGGGCGCGAACGAGCAGTACTTC	CSVERVRGGANEQYF
TRBJ2-2	TRBV7-2	NA	NA	TGTGCCAGCAGCTTAGCAGTGAACACCGGGGAGCTGTTTTTT	CASSLAVNTGELFF
TRBJ2-7	TRBV6-5	NA	TRBD2	TGTGCCAGCAGTAAAACCGGGGGGTCCTACGAGCAGTACTTC	CASSKTGGSYEQYF
TRBJ2-7	TRBV15	few	NA	TGTGCCACCAGCAGAGATCGGTCGGGGGCCAAACACTACGAGCAGTACTTC	CATSRDRSGAKHYEQYF
TRBJ2-2	TRBV14	many	TRBD2	TGTGCCAGCAGCCGCCCTGGAGGGACTAGCCCCACCGGGGAGCTGTTTTTT	CASSRPGGTSPTGELFF
TRBJ1-2	TRBV7-2	few	NA	TGTGCCAGCAGCTTCGACAGGTTCTATGGGGGCTACACCTTC	CASSFDRFYGGYTF
TRBJ1-3	TRBV29-1	NA	TRBD1	TGCAGCGGGACCGGAGGACAGGCTGGAAACACCATATATTTT	CSGTGGQAGNTIYF
TRBJ1-2	TRBV4-2	few	NA	TGTGCCAGCAGCCAAGCCGAAAATCTCCAAGTCTATGGCTACACCTTC	CASSQAENLQVYGYTF
TRBJ2-3	TRBV19	NA	TRBD1	TGTGCCAGCGAGGACAGGGGAGGCAGGGATACGCAGTATTTT	CASEDRGGRDTQYF
TRBJ2-2	TRBV7-9	few	TRBD2	TGTGCCAGCAGAGCCTTGGGACTAGTGAACACCGGGGAGCTGTTTTTT	CASRALGLVNTGELFF
TRBJ1-1	TRBV30	few	TRBD1	TGTGCCTGGAACGGACAGGTGAACACTGAAGCTTTCTTT	CAWNGQVNTEAFF
TRBJ2-3	TRBV7-2	NA	NA	TGTGCCAGCACCACCTTCAGCGAGAATACGCAGTATTTT	CASTTFSENTQYF
TRBJ2-3	TRBV7-2	NA	TRBD2	TGTGCCAGCAGCCGACTAGCGGGGGACACAGATACGCAGTATTTT	CASSRLAGDTDTQYF
TRBJ2-1	TRBV2	few	NA	TGTGCCAGCAGAAAGGAGGGGGGGCGCCAGTTGGAGCAGTTCTTC	CASRKEGGRQLEQFF
TRBJ1-3	TRBV29-1	NA	NA	TGCAGCGTTGAAGAGGGCGCGGGGGTCTCTGGAAACACCATATATTTT	CSVEEGAGVSGNTIYF
TRBJ1-6	TRBV30	NA	NA	TGTGCCTGGACTACCGGGACGGGTGATTCACCCCTCCACTTT	CAWTTGTGDSPLHF
TRBJ1-1	TRBV11-2	NA	NA	TGTGCCAGCAGCTTATCGCCAGGGGAGACTGAAGCTTTCTTT	CASSLSPGETEAFF
TRBJ1-4	TRBV29-1	NA	NA	TGCAGCGTTGAACTTTATGAAAAACTGTTTTTT	CSVELYEKLFF
TRBJ1-6	TRBV2	once	NA	TGTGCCAGCAGTGAACTGGGGCAGGGAAATTCACCCCTCCACTTT	CASSELGQGNSPLHF
TRBJ1-6	TRBV7-9	NA	NA	TGTGCCAGCAGCTTAGAGTATTCACCCCTCCACTTT	CASSLEYSPLHF
TRBJ2-7	TRBV11-2	once	TRBD1	TGTGCCAGCAGCTTAGGGGACAGGGGGACCTACGAGCAGTACTTC	CASSLGDRGTYEQYF
TRBJ1-2	TRBV29-1	few	NA	TGCAGCGTTGGTTGGGAGGTCGATGGCTACACCTTC	CSVGWEVDGYTF
TRBJ2-5	TRBV7-2	NA	TRBD2	TGTGCCAGCAGCTTACTAGCGGGTACAGTCGGGACCCAGTACTTC	CASSLLAGTVGTQYF
TRBJ2-1	TRBV29-1	few	TRBD2	TGCAGCGTTCGGGAGGGACGGGATGAGCAGTTCTTC	CSVREGRDEQFF
TRBJ2-5	TRBV5-1	NA	NA	TGCGCCAGCAGCGGGAACGCTCGGGGGGAGACCCAGTACTTC	CASSGNARGETQYF
TRBJ2-2	TRBV9	once	NA	TGTGCCAGCAGCGTACAGGGGACCGGGGAGCTGTTTTTT	CASSVQGTGELFF
TRBJ1-2	TRBV5-1	NA	NA	TGCGCCAGCAGCTTGGCCGGAAGGTCAGGCTACACCTTC	CASSLAGRSGYTF
TRBJ1-1	TRBV2	NA	NA	TGTGCCAGCAGTGAAGGTTTGGGGAGGACTGAAGCTTTCTTT	CASSEGLGRTEAFF
TRBJ2-1	TRBV2	NA	NA	TGTGCCAGCACACCGTTGAATATCTATGAGCAGTTCTTC	CASTPLNIYEQFF
TRBJ2-2	TRBV9	NA	NA	TGTGCCAGCAGCGTACGTCCAGACTACACCGGGGAGCTGTTTTTT	CASSVRPDYTGELFF
TRBJ2-1	TRBV7-9	NA	NA	TGTGCCAGCAGCATACAGGGTACGGATGAGCAGTTCTTC	CASSIQGTDEQFF
TRBJ1-1	TRBV30	NA	NA	TGTGCCTGGAGTGCCAATATTATGGGCTCCCAGTTCTTT	CAWSANIMGSQFF